This TCR beta chain was found in a study of post-analysis software for immune sequencing data. As for the study in general: Relapsing-remitting, secondary progressive and progressive-relapsing forms made up the multiple sclerosis disease courses. General study results and limits: Patients carried five TRBV segments more frequently than controls did, and TRBV5-6, TRBV5-1 and TRBV20-1 were among them.

Prepared TCR beta cDNA libraries contained unique molecular identifiers. Yield was roughly 500,000 cDNA molecules from approximately 0.91 to 9.4 million T cells. TCRdb fed the PCR reads into MiXCR, producing one record per CDR3 protein. The sample has 450,000 or so distinct CDR3 sequences, roughly 45% seen once; the top ten hold 9.5% to 13%. Germline V gives CDR1 MDHEN, CDR2 SYDVKM. Trimming cost V 5 bases and J 4 bases, with 14 bases left between them. CDR3 length equals 14 residues. In regard to this clonotype: Its matching antigen is unknown.

This TCR came from a girl between 5 and 17 years old with multiple sclerosis. What was sequenced was blood. The rearrangement uses TRBV28 and TRBJ1-1; no reliable D call. Written as DNA, the CDR3 is TGTGCCAGCAGTACAACAGTATCCGGCACTGAAGCTTTCTTT. Its translation is CASSTTVSGTEAFF. The complete variable domain, with remaining parts taken from reference TRBV28 and TRBJ1-1, reads DVKVTQSSRYLVKRTGEKVFLECVQDMDHENMFWYRQDPGLGLRLIYFSYDVKMKEKGDIPEGYSVSREKKERFSLILESASTNQTSMYLCASSTTVSGTEAFFGQGTRLTVV.